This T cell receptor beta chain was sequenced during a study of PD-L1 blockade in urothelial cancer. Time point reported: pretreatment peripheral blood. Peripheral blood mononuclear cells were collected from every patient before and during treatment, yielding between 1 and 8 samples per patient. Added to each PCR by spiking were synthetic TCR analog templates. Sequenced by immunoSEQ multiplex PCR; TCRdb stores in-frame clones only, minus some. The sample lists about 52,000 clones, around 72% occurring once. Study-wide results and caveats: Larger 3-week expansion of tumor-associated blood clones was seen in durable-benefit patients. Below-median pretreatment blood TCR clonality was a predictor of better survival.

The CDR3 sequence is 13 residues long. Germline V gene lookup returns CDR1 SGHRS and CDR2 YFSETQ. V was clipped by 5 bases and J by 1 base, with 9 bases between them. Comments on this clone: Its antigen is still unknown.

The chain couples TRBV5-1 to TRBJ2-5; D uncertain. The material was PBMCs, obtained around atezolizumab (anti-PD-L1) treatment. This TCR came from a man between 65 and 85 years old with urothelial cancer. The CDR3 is CASRFGSQETQYF. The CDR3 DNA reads TGCGCCAGCAGGTTCGGTAGCCAAGAGACCCAGTACTTC.